The 21 T cell receptor beta chains in this list originate from one sample, sequenced in a study of T cells in Graves' hyperthyroidism and ophthalmopathy. TCR beta CDR3 region amplification was performed from RNA transcripts. RT-PCR in the first round (using the HTBI primer set) targeted the TCR CDR3. TCRdb independently ran MiXCR on the multiplex PCR reads; one entry per CDR3 protein. The sample carries 250,000 to 300,000 distinct CDR3 sequences, 10% to 15% recorded once. Input material: blood. These receptors originate from a woman aged 25 to 45 with Graves' hyperthyroidism that later progressed to Graves' ophthalmopathy.

This clonotype was seen more than once but under ten times. The rearrangement links TRBV20-1 to TRBJ2-7; 12 bases align to TRBD2. This CDR3 contains 13 residues. With V trimmed by 5 bases and J by 6 bases, 5 bases remained unmatched. From germline, CDR1 is DFQATT and CDR2 SNEGSKA (reference sequence). CDR3 DNA: TGCAGTGCTCGGACTAGCGGGAACCCCGAGCAGTACTTC. Its protein is CSARTSGNPEQYF.

This clonotype was found many times. The CDR3 nucleotides read TGTGCCAGTAGTATCGCGGCTAGCGGAAACTACGAGCAGTACTTC. Translating it yields CASSIAASGNYEQYF. The chain combines TRBV19 with TRBJ2-7, with 7 positions matching TRBD2. In germline, CDR1 is LNHDA, CDR2 SQIVND (reference sequence). The CDR3 covers 15 residues. Trimming removed 3 bases from V and 3 bases from J; junction bases left unmatched: 8.

The chain is built from TRBV5-4 and TRBJ1-4, with TRBD1 as a possible D gene (6 bases). The CDR3 totals 14 residues. Trimming removed 4 bases from V and 8 bases from J, with 15 bases in between. The germline gives CDR1 SGHNT, CDR2 YYREEE (reference sequence). Written as DNA, the CDR3 is TGTGCCAGCAGCAATCCGGACAGCGGCGAAAAACTGTTTTTT. It specifies CASSNPDSGEKLFF.

This clonotype was seen ten or more times. The chain is built from TRBV6-2 or TRBV6-3 and TRBJ2-1; D not certain. The germline V gene encodes CDR1 MNHEY and CDR2 SVGEGT. The CDR3 runs 14 residues. Trimming shortened V by 2 bases and J by 7 bases, and 12 bases separated the two germline ends. CDR3 DNA sequence: TGTGCCAGCAGTTACATCGACCCCTTGAATGAGCAGTTCTTC. It encodes CASSYIDPLNEQFF.

This clonotype was seen at least ten times. V and J are TRBV7-2 and TRBJ2-7; TRBD1 aligns across 8 bases. Germline lookup yields CDR1 SGHTA and CDR2 FQGNSA. With V trimmed by 6 bases and J by 6 bases, 7 bases remained unmatched. The CDR3 extends over 13 amino acids. The CDR3, as DNA: TGTGCCAGCAGGGAGAAGGGGACAGGCGAGCAGTACTTC. Its protein is CASREKGTGEQYF.

This clonotype was counted a few times. The chain has TRBV4-2 and TRBJ2-1; weak D call: TRBD2 (6 bases). The V gene lost 4 bases and the J gene lost 7 bases, with 14 bases spanning the gap. The CDR3 covers 14 residues. The germline V gene encodes CDR1 LGHNA and CDR2 YNFKEQ. The CDR3 sequence: CASSPIGGGNEQFF. The CDR3 bases are TGTGCCAGCAGCCCAATCGGAGGAGGGAATGAGCAGTTCTTC.

This rearrangement joins TRBV24-1 to TRBJ2-2; D is tentatively TRBD1 or TRBD2 (5 bases each). Per germline, CDR1 KGHDR and CDR2 SFDVKD. With 0 bases removed from V and 4 bases from J, the gap between germline ends came to 5 bases. The CDR3 consists of 14 residues. The CDR3 DNA follows: TGTGCCACCAGTGATTTGGGGGGCACCGGGGAGCTGTTTTTT. Protein: CATSDLGGTGELFF.

This clonotype was detected ten times or more. CDR3 in amino acids: CASSQEWGQGGEKLFF. CDR3 nucleotides: TGCGCCAGCAGCCAAGAGTGGGGACAGGGGGGCGAAAAACTGTTTTTT. The chain joins TRBV4-3 to TRBJ1-4; the match to TRBD1 covers 11 bases. The CDR3 extends over 16 amino acids. CDR1 LGHNA and CDR2 YSLEER come from the germline V gene. After removal of 0 bases from V and 8 bases from J, the junction contained 5 bases not matched to a gene.

This clonotype was detected many times. This sequence joins TRBV12-3 or TRBV12-4 and TRBJ1-1, with TRBD1 matching 9 bases. The length of the CDR3 is 14 residues. V dropped 7 bases and J dropped 6; count of bases not matched to a gene: 9. CDR3 sequence reads: CASISTGGRAEAFF. DNA for the CDR3: TGTGCCAGCATATCCACAGGGGGCAGGGCTGAAGCTTTCTTT.

In this sample, this clonotype turned up many times. The V gene is TRBV4-1, the J gene TRBJ1-5; D perhaps matches TRBD1 (5 bases). The CDR3 spans 16 residues. V was pared by 4 bases and J by 4 bases, with 17 bases between. Looked up from germline, CDR1 is MGHRA and CDR2 is YSYEKL. For the CDR3, the DNA is TGCGCCAGCAGCCGGTCGGGGGGATTGGGAAATCAGCCCCAGCATTTT. This codes for CASSRSGGLGNQPQHF.

V is TRBV20-1 and J is TRBJ2-5; 12 nucleotides align to TRBD2. The V gene's germline CDR1 is DFQATT and CDR2 SNEGSKA (reference sequence). Trimming at V came to 7 bases and at J to 4 bases, leaving 10 bases not matched to a gene. The CDR3 sequence is 15 residues long. In DNA form, the CDR3 reads TGCAGTGAAGGGACTAGCGGGTCCTTGCGAGAGACCCAGTACTTC. Protein: CSEGTSGSLRETQYF.

This clonotype was seen ten or more times. The V and J genes are TRBV11-2 and TRBJ2-3, with 9 positions matching TRBD2. J was trimmed by 3 bases and V by 6 bases; bases with no gene match: 16. The V gene's germline CDR1 is SGHAT and CDR2 FQNNGV. The length of the CDR3 is 18 residues. CDR3 loop: CASSYYPREAGGTDTQYF. The CDR3, as DNA: TGTGCCAGCAGTTACTACCCCCGGGAAGCGGGAGGAACAGATACGCAGTATTTT.

The rearrangement joins TRBV9 to TRBJ2-1; D is unresolved. Germline CDR1 is SGDLS and CDR2 is YYNGEE. This CDR3 is built from 12 residues. Trimming cost V 0 bases and J 9 bases, with 7 bases left between them. The chain's CDR3 is CASSVVGSEQFF. Written as DNA, the CDR3 is TGTGCCAGCAGCGTAGTGGGTAGTGAGCAGTTCTTC.

This clonotype was observed many times. The gene calls are TRBV6-5 and TRBJ1-6, with D perhaps matching TRBD1 (6 bases). CDR3 length: 14 amino acids. Trimming shortened V by 0 bases and J by 9 bases, and 9 bases separated the two germline ends. CDR1 and CDR2 (germline): MNHEY, SVGAGI. The CDR3 DNA reads TGTGCCAGCAGTTACTCAGGGGGTGGTTCACCCCTCCACTTT. It specifies CASSYSGGGSPLHF.

The table lists this clonotype with many counts. In nucleotides, the CDR3 is TGTGCCAGCAGCCTCTCCCTGGAAGAGCAGTACTTC. Translation gives CASSLSLEEQYF. The rearrangement uses TRBV28 and TRBJ2-7; the D is unclear. CDR1 and CDR2 from the germline V gene are MDHEN and SYDVKM. The V and J ends lost 6 bases and 7 bases respectively, with 13 bases between them. CDR3 length: 12 residues.

In its sample, this clonotype was seen many times. V usage is TRBV12-3 or TRBV12-4 and J usage is TRBJ2-3; weak D call: TRBD2 (5 bases). The CDR3 has 15 residues. The V and J ends lost 2 bases and 0 bases respectively, with 9 bases between them. CDR3 sequence reads: CASSLTGYSTDTQYF. The CDR3 nucleotides are TGTGCCAGCAGTTTAACGGGATATAGCACAGATACGCAGTATTTT.

This clonotype came up a few times. The chain uses TRBV7-4 and TRBJ2-1; 12 bases line up with TRBD2. The J segment lost 8 bases and the V segment lost 4 bases, leaving 3 bases of the junction unmatched. The CDR3 loop spans 14 amino acids. Germline V CDR1 and CDR2: SGHVT, SQSDAQ. DNA for the CDR3: TGTGCCAGCAGCTCTAGCGGGAGGGCCGATGAGCAGTTCTTC. Its translation: CASSSSGRADEQFF.

In this sample, this clonotype turned up many times. This chain links TRBV6-2 or TRBV6-3 with TRBJ1-5, with a weak D call TRBD1 (5 bases). The CDR3 runs to 15 residues. Trimming stripped 6 bases from V and 3 bases from J, with 15 bases between. Germline V gene lookup returns CDR1 MNHEY and CDR2 SVGEGT. The CDR3 reads CASSPGTALNQPQHF. The CDR3 DNA follows: TGTGCCAGCAGCCCCGGGACGGCACTCAATCAGCCCCAGCATTTT.

This clonotype has ten or more counts. The CDR3 nucleotides read TGTGCCAGCCCTCTCCTTGGAAGCGGAGCTTTCTTT. This gives the protein CASPLLGSGAFF. The gene calls are TRBV6-2 or TRBV6-3 and TRBJ1-1; D gene uncertain. The CDR3 spans 12 residues. V was trimmed by 8 bases and J by 10 bases, leaving 17 bases between them. Germline values: CDR1 MNHEY, CDR2 SVGEGT.

This clonotype was counted many times. The chain links TRBV27 to TRBJ2-7, with 8 bases matching TRBD2. The CDR3 loop spans 15 amino acids. Losses at the gene ends were 4 bases for V and 5 bases for J; bases not matched to a gene: 10. Germline CDR1 MNHEY, CDR2 SMNVEV (reference sequence). The CDR3 is CASSSELAGHDEQYF. The DNA of the CDR3 is TGTGCCAGCAGTTCCGAGTTAGCGGGACACGACGAGCAGTACTTC.

This clonotype showed up just a few times. The chain has TRBV5-1 and TRBJ1-2; 9 nucleotides agree with TRBD1. Per the germline V gene, CDR1 is SGHRS and CDR2 is YFSETQ. The CDR3 totals 13 residues. The J segment lost 6 bases and the V segment lost 4 bases, leaving 4 bases of the junction unmatched. The CDR3 spells CASSPQGAHGYTF. For the CDR3, the DNA is TGCGCCAGCAGCCCACAGGGGGCCCATGGCTACACCTTC.